A single sample is the source of the 26 T cell receptor beta chains below, sequenced in a study of radiotherapy plus CTLA-4 blockade in lung cancer. Profiling relied on immunoSEQ multiplex PCR, and the TCRdb table lists in-frame clones only, not all of them. Altogether about 95,000 clones are present, 80% to 85% being singletons, with the ten largest covering 3.4%. Sequenced material: peripheral blood, taken from a patient treated with radiotherapy plus ipilimumab. The receptor source for this set is a human donor with non-small cell lung cancer who had a partial response to radiotherapy plus ipilimumab.

This clone was observed once. The chain employs TRBV29-1 and TRBJ2-1, with 10 nucleotides matching TRBD2. The CDR3 extends over 15 amino acids. Trimming took 0 bases from V and 7 from J; bases not matched to a gene: 6. Germline loops: CDR1 SQVTM, CDR2 ANQGSEA. The CDR3 here is CSVEEPLAGRNEQFF. The CDR3 DNA reads TGCAGCGTTGAAGAGCCACTAGCGGGACGTAATGAGCAGTTCTTC.

J is TRBJ1-4 and V is TRBV28; D not resolved. The CDR3 spans 15 residues. Germline CDR1 is MDHEN and CDR2 is SYDVKM. The ends were cut back, 5 bases at V and 1 base at J, with 11 bases in the middle. The CDR3 bases are TGTGCCAGCAGTCGATACAGTTTAACTAATGAAAAACTGTTTTTT. This encodes CASSRYSLTNEKLFF.

The chain employs TRBV6-1 and TRBJ2-2; TRBD2 matches 7 bases. Per germline, CDR1 MNHNS and CDR2 SASEGT. There are 15 residues in the CDR3. V dropped 4 bases and J dropped 4; count of bases not matched to a gene: 6. CDR3 region: CASSGGSAGTGELFF. CDR3 coding DNA: TGTGCCAGCAGTGGCGGGAGTGCCGGCACCGGGGAGCTGTTTTTT.

The J gene is TRBJ2-7, the V gene TRBV19; a possible D gene is TRBD1 (6 bases). V was clipped by 3 bases and J by 2 bases, with 11 bases between them. Germline assignment: CDR1 LNHDA and CDR2 SQIVND (reference sequence). The CDR3 is 14 residues long. CDR3 region: CASSISAGAYEQYF. The CDR3 nucleotides are TGTGCCAGTAGTATTTCCGCAGGGGCCTACGAGCAGTACTTC.

V usage is TRBV5-1 and J usage is TRBJ1-1; D is undetermined. The germline gives CDR1 SGHRS, CDR2 YFSETQ. With 4 bases removed from V and 3 bases from J, the gap between germline ends came to 10 bases. The CDR3 has 13 residues. The CDR3 region has the DNA TGCGCCAGCAGCGCCGCGGTGGACACTGAAGCTTTCTTT. Encoded protein: CASSAAVDTEAFF.

The J gene is TRBJ2-4, the V gene TRBV28; D uncertain. Germline CDR1 and CDR2: MDHEN and SYDVKM. The CDR3 contains 14 residues. V gave up 7 bases and J gave up 0 bases, with 10 bases separating them. CDR3 sequence (DNA): TGTGCCAGCACCCCCCGGTTAGCCAAAAACATTCAGTACTTC. This sequence encodes CASTPRLAKNIQYF.

The V gene is TRBV27, the J gene TRBJ2-1, with 9 positions matching TRBD2. CDR1 and CDR2 from the germline V gene are MNHEY and SMNVEV (reference sequence). The junction had 13 bases not matched to a gene; V was cut back by 7 bases and J by 6 bases. The CDR3 runs 16 residues. Here the CDR3 reads CASILKGLAAPNEQFF. DNA for the CDR3: TGTGCCAGCATCCTTAAGGGACTAGCAGCGCCCAATGAGCAGTTCTTC.

The chain combines TRBV18 with TRBJ2-1; no clear D. V lost 4 bases and J lost 4, with 8 bases in between. This CDR3 contains 13 residues. Per the germline V gene, CDR1 is KGHSH and CDR2 is LQKENI. CDR3 sequence: CASSLAGYNEQFF. In DNA form, the CDR3 reads TGTGCCAGCTCACTAGCCGGGTACAATGAGCAGTTCTTC.

CDR3 loop: CASSSPGGQYSNQPQHF. The CDR3 nucleotides read TGTGCCAGTAGTTCTCCGGGAGGACAGTATAGCAATCAGCCCCAGCATTTT. V usage is TRBV19 and J usage is TRBJ1-5, with a possible D match to TRBD1 (6 bases). This CDR3 contains 17 residues. Trimming left V 5 bases short and J 0 bases short, with 17 bases between. Germline CDR1 LNHDA, CDR2 SQIVND (reference sequence). Based on the CDR3 plus reference TRBV19 and TRBJ1-5, the full variable domain is DGGITQSPKYLFRKEGQNVTLSCEQNLNHDAMYWYRQDPGQGLRLIYYSQIVNDFQKGDIAEGYSVSREKKESFPLTVTSAQKNPTAFYLCASSSPGGQYSNQPQHFGDGTRLSIL.

The V and J genes are TRBV5-1 and TRBJ2-3, with 8 bases that match TRBD1. Germline loops: CDR1 SGHRS, CDR2 YFSETQ. With 9 bases clipped from V and 3 bases from J, the junction kept 9 bases outside the gene matches. The CDR3 runs 14 residues. The CDR3 protein is CATTPGQETDTQYF. The CDR3, as DNA: TGCGCCACCACACCGGGACAGGAGACAGATACGCAGTATTTT.

The chain is built from TRBV5-8 and TRBJ1-2; the match to TRBD1 covers 7 bases. Trimming cost V 2 bases and J 4 bases; bases outside gene matches: 5. This CDR3 has 14 residues. Germline V CDR1 and CDR2: SGHTS, YDEGEE. DNA of the CDR3: TGTGCCAGCAGCTTCCCGGGACAGTTCTATGGCTACACCTTC. Protein: CASSFPGQFYGYTF. The full variable domain, with the rest looked up from reference TRBV5-8 and TRBJ1-2, is EAGVTQSPTHLIKTRGQQATLRCSPISGHTSVYWYQQALGLGLQFLLWYDEGEERNRGNFPPRFSGRQFPNYSSELNVNALELEDSALYLCASSFPGQFYGYTFGSGTRLTVV.

With regard to this clone: Additional DNA sequences in this sample encode the identical CDR3. The rearrangement uses TRBV7-9 and TRBJ1-4, with D unclear. The CDR3 is 13 amino acids. Deletions cut 3 bases from V and 3 bases from J, with 5 bases between. Germline CDR1 is SEHNR and CDR2 is FQNEAQ (reference sequence). CDR3 nucleotide sequence: TGTGCCAGCAGCTTGGGCTCTAATGAAAAACTGTTTTTT. Protein sequence: CASSLGSNEKLFF.

The chain has TRBV18 and TRBJ2-5; a weak D match, TRBD1 (6 bases). Germline V gene sequence: CDR1 KGHSH, CDR2 LQKENI. The CDR3 totals 14 residues. Trimming pared 3 bases from V and 1 base from J, leaving 9 bases between. The CDR3 spells CASSPGQIQETQYF. The CDR3 bases are TGTGCCAGCTCACCTGGACAGATCCAAGAGACCCAGTACTTC.

CDR3 amino acids: CASSLAPSGGYEQYF. CDR3 sequence (DNA): TGCGCCAGCAGCTTGGCCCCCTCGGGGGGCTACGAGCAGTACTTC. The V and J genes are TRBV5-1 and TRBJ2-7; 7 positions agree with TRBD2. With 0 bases clipped from V and 3 bases from J, the junction kept 6 bases outside the gene matches. The length of the CDR3 is 15 residues. Germline V gene lookup returns CDR1 SGHRS and CDR2 YFSETQ.

Here the CDR3 DNA reads TGTGCCAGCAGCTGGCGGGCCGCCGAGAACACTGAAGCTTTCTTT. It is translated as CASSWRAAENTEAFF. The chain recombines TRBV5-4 with TRBJ1-1, with D unclear. CDR3 length equals 15 residues. V gave up 3 bases and J gave up 1 base, with 13 bases separating them. Germline V gene data show CDR1 as SGHNT and CDR2 as YYREEE (reference sequence). Based on the CDR3 plus reference TRBV5-4 and TRBJ1-1, the full variable domain is ETGVTQSPTHLIKTRGQQVTLRCSSQSGHNTVSWYQQALGQGPQFIFQYYREEENGRGNFPPRFSGLQFPNYSSELNVNALELDDSALYLCASSWRAAENTEAFFGQGTRLTVV.

CDR3 sequence (DNA): TGCGCCAGCAGCCAAGGGAGCTCTGGAAACACCATATATTTT. It codes for CASSQGSSGNTIYF. V is TRBV4-1 and J is TRBJ1-3; D remains ambiguous. Germline V gene data show CDR1 as MGHRA and CDR2 as YSYEKL. Trimming pared 1 base from V and 0 bases from J, leaving 4 bases between. The CDR3 is 14 amino acids.

This chain connects TRBV14 to TRBJ1-2; D ambiguous. Germline V gene lookup returns CDR1 SGHDN and CDR2 FVKESK. This CDR3 region has 13 residues. V lost 0 bases and J 5 bases, leaving 7 bases between the germline ends. Here the CDR3 reads CASSQELAYGYTF. The DNA of the CDR3 is TGTGCCAGCAGCCAAGAGTTGGCTTATGGCTACACCTTC.

The chain uses TRBV19 and TRBJ2-7; 7 bases align to TRBD2. This CDR3 comprises 15 residues. Germline CDR1 is LNHDA and CDR2 is SQIVND (reference sequence). V lost 2 bases and J lost 0; bases outside the gene matches: 4. This CDR3 is CASSIIGGSSYEQYF. CDR3 bases: TGTGCCAGTAGTATAATTGGCGGGAGCTCCTACGAGCAGTACTTC.

The chain is built from TRBV18 and TRBJ2-3, with 9 bases identical to TRBD2. CDR1 and CDR2 (germline): KGHSH, LQKENI. CDR3 size: 16 residues. With V trimmed by 2 bases and J by 1 base, 4 bases remained unmatched. CDR3 DNA: TGTGCCAGCTCACCAAAAGTAGCGGGAGGCACAGATACGCAGTATTTT. Its protein is CASSPKVAGGTDTQYF.

CDR3 DNA: TGCGCCAGCAGCCGGGACAGGGAGAACGAGCAGTACTTC. Encoded protein: CASSRDRENEQYF. The chain carries TRBV10-1 and TRBJ2-7, with TRBD1 matching 9 bases. The germline V gene has CDR1 WNHNN and CDR2 SYGVQD (reference sequence). The CDR3 runs to 13 residues. Trimming at V came to 6 bases and at J to 5 bases, leaving 5 bases not matched to a gene.

J is TRBJ2-1 and V is TRBV4-2; D remains unclear. Germline V CDR1 and CDR2: LGHNA, YNFKEQ. The ends were cut back, 0 bases at V and 5 bases at J, with 2 bases in the middle. The CDR3 has 12 residues. CDR3 coding DNA: TGTGCCAGCAGCCAAGACAACAATGAGCAGTTCTTC. Encoded protein: CASSQDNNEQFF.

The V call is TRBV9, the J call TRBJ2-2; 8 bases match TRBD1. J gave up 4 bases and V 4 bases, and 6 bases lay outside the gene matches. The CDR3 sequence is 15 residues long. Germline-derived CDR1 and CDR2 are SGDLS and YYNGEE. CDR3: CASSPRQGTTGELFF. CDR3 nucleotide sequence: TGTGCCAGCAGCCCTCGACAGGGGACCACCGGGGAGCTGTTTTTT.

V gene TRBV6-5 combines with J gene TRBJ2-1, with TRBD2 matching over 7 bases. Germline CDR1 MNHEY, CDR2 SVGAGI. This CDR3 spans 15 amino acids. J lost 3 bases, V lost 6 bases, and 8 bases had no gene match. In DNA, the CDR3 is TGTGCCAGCAGCCCCCGGGGGACTATCTACAATGAGCAGTTCTTC. Translation: CASSPRGTIYNEQFF.

The CDR3 reads CASSRQDINTDTQYF. In nucleotides, the CDR3 is TGTGCCAGCAGTCGACAGGACATCAACACAGATACGCAGTATTTT. This chain joins TRBV9 and TRBJ2-3; possible D gene TRBD1, 6 bases. V lost 5 bases and J 2 bases, leaving 15 bases between the germline ends. Germline V CDR1 and CDR2: SGDLS, YYNGEE. The CDR3 spans 15 residues.

The chain uses TRBV9 and TRBJ1-2, with a weak D call TRBD1 (5 bases). Germline-derived CDR1 and CDR2 are SGDLS and YYNGEE. This CDR3 has 14 residues. Trimming cost V 0 bases and J 8 bases, with 14 bases left between them. DNA for the CDR3: TGTGCCAGCAGCGTAGATGGCAGGGCCGGCGGCTACACCTTC. Protein: CASSVDGRAGGYTF. The entire variable domain, with the rest obtained from reference TRBV9 and TRBJ1-2, is as follows: DSGVTQTPKHLITATGQRVTLRCSPRSGDLSVYWYQQSLDQGLQFLIQYYNGEERAKGNILERFSAQQFPDLHSELNLSSLELGDSALYFCASSVDGRAGGYTFGSGTRLTVV.

The rearrangement links TRBV5-1 to TRBJ2-7, with a weak D call TRBD2 (5 bases). The CDR3 length is 17 residues. Trimming shortened V by 5 bases and J by 3 bases, and 24 bases separated the two germline ends. Germline V gene sequence: CDR1 SGHRS, CDR2 YFSETQ. The CDR3 region has the DNA TGCGCCAGCAGGAGGGCTCAGGCCCACTCCATGGACTACGAGCAGTACTTC. Amino acids: CASRRAQAHSMDYEQYF.